One and the same sample provided the 16 T cell receptor beta chains below, sequenced in a study of blood T cell repertoires in COVID-19. Repertoires were generated with immunoSEQ multiplex PCR, while TCRdb's copy carries only in-frame clones and drops some. The data hold a few hundred thousand clones, with around 81% observed a single time. Source material: PBMCs or T cells enriched from blood (not recorded which). These receptors came from a man younger than 45 with acute COVID-19.

In the case of this clone: Other DNA sequences from this sample encode an identical CDR3 as well. The chain uses TRBV5-1 and TRBJ2-1; the match to TRBD2 covers 9 bases. V shed 4 bases and J 0 bases; nucleotides not matched to a gene: 5. This CDR3 has 16 amino acids. Germline-derived CDR1 and CDR2 are SGHRS and YFSETQ. Here the CDR3 DNA reads TGCGCCAGCAGCCTTAGCGGGGGCAGCTCCTACAATGAGCAGTTCTTC. Translated: CASSLSGGSSYNEQFF.

As DNA, the CDR3 is TGTGCCAGCAGCGAAGGGGGAGCAGGGGCCGAGCAGTACTTC. It specifies CASSEGGAGAEQYF. The chain uses TRBV9 and TRBJ2-7; the D gene is possibly TRBD1 (6 bases). Per the germline V gene, CDR1 is SGDLS and CDR2 is YYNGEE. V lost 3 bases and J 6 bases, leaving 16 bases between the germline ends. CDR3 length: 14 residues.

The rearrangement links TRBV11-1 to TRBJ2-1; weak D call: TRBD2 (6 bases). Germline CDR1 is SGHAT and CDR2 is FQDESV (reference sequence). V lost 0 bases to trimming and J lost 8 bases, with 14 bases between them. CDR3 length: 15 residues. CDR3 sequence: CASSLASGRRDEQFF. The CDR3 DNA reads as TGTGCCAGCAGCTTAGCTTCGGGTCGGAGGGATGAGCAGTTCTTC. The full variable domain, in which reference TRBV11-1 and TRBJ2-1 provide the parts outside the CDR3, is EAEVAQSPRYKITEKSQAVAFWCDPISGHATLYWYRQILGQGPELLVQFQDESVVDDSQLPKDRFSAERLKGVDSTLKIQPAELGDSAMYLCASSLASGRRDEQFFGPGTRLTVL.

The chain employs TRBV7-2 and TRBJ2-3, with D possibly being TRBD2 (7 bases). CDR3 length: 16 residues. Trimming took 11 bases from V and 0 from J, leaving 21 bases between them. CDR1 and CDR2 from the germline V gene are SGHTA and FQGNSA. The CDR3 protein is CASSRGGGSSTDTQYF. CDR3 nucleotide sequence: TGTGCCTCCTCAAGGGGCGGGGGCAGCAGCACAGATACGCAGTATTTT.

The CDR3 loop is CASSLVTGPAYGYTF. CDR3 nucleotide sequence: TGCGCCAGCAGCTTGGTTACAGGGCCCGCCTATGGCTACACCTTC. The rearrangement links TRBV5-1 to TRBJ1-2; D possibly corresponds to TRBD1 (6 bases). The ends were cut back, 0 bases at V and 4 bases at J, with 13 bases in the middle. The CDR3 sequence is 15 residues long. CDR1 is SGHRS and CDR2 is YFSETQ in the germline V gene.

This clone was seen many times. The V and J genes are TRBV6-5 and TRBJ1-5; D not certain. Trimming took off 7 bases at V and 7 bases at J, with 17 bases between the two ends. The CDR3 is 14 amino acids. CDR1 MNHEY and CDR2 SVGAGI come from the germline V gene. DNA for the CDR3: TGTGCCAGCATTCATCCACGGGGTGGACAGCCCCAGCATTTT. The encoded protein is CASIHPRGGQPQHF.

The chain joins TRBV14 to TRBJ2-3, with 11 nucleotides matching TRBD2. CDR3 length: 18 residues. V trimming: 2 bases; J trimming: 0 bases; junction bases outside the gene matches: 7. Germline values: CDR1 SGHDN, CDR2 FVKESK. The CDR3 DNA sequence: TGTGCCAGCAGCCAAATACTAGCGGGGGCTACAAGCACAGATACGCAGTATTTT. This translates into CASSQILAGATSTDTQYF.

The chain couples TRBV11-2 to TRBJ2-7, with a possible D match to TRBD1 (6 bases). Trimming pared 2 bases from V and 6 bases from J, leaving 11 bases between. CDR1 SGHAT and CDR2 FQNNGV come from the germline V gene. The CDR3 consists of 13 residues. Written as DNA, the CDR3 is TGTGCCAGCAGCTTATTCAGGGGAAGCGAGCAGTACTTC. Its protein product is CASSLFRGSEQYF.

The chain uses TRBV28 and TRBJ1-1; D unresolved. The CDR3 runs to 13 residues. V dropped 7 bases and J dropped 1 base, with 10 bases sitting between them. Germline V lookup: CDR1 MDHEN, CDR2 SYDVKM. The CDR3 here is CASTLPRNTEAFF. DNA for the CDR3: TGTGCCAGCACCCTCCCCCGGAACACTGAAGCTTTCTTT.

J is TRBJ1-1 and V is TRBV7-9; D gene ambiguous. The length of the CDR3 is 14 residues. The germline CDR1 and CDR2 sequences are SEHNR and FQNEAQ (reference sequence). V shed 4 bases and J shed 1 base, with 10 bases lying between them. DNA for the CDR3: TGTGCCAGCAGCTCCCCGCGAGCGAACACTGAAGCTTTCTTT. Its translation is CASSSPRANTEAFF. Full variable domain (outside the CDR3, taken from reference TRBV7-9 and TRBJ1-1): DTGVSQNPRHKITKRGQNVTFRCDPISEHNRLYWYRQTLGQGPEFLTYFQNEAQLEKSRLLSDRFSAERPKGSFSTLEIQRTEQGDSAMYLCASSSPRANTEAFFGQGTRLTVV.

The rearrangement joins TRBV6-5 to TRBJ2-3, with 12 bases lining up with TRBD2. The CDR3 is 16 amino acids. Germline CDR1 is MNHEY and CDR2 is SVGAGI. V shed 4 bases and J 3 bases; nucleotides not matched to a gene: 5. The CDR3 DNA reads as TGTGCCAGCAGTTCCTTGACTAGCGGGGGAACAGATACGCAGTATTTT. Protein product: CASSSLTSGGTDTQYF.

This clone was detected once. The chain combines TRBV7-9 with TRBJ2-7, with TRBD1 as a possible D gene (6 bases). There are 17 residues in the CDR3. CDR1 SEHNR and CDR2 FQNEAQ come from the germline V gene (reference sequence). The V and J ends lost 0 bases and 3 bases respectively, with 18 bases between them. In DNA, the CDR3 is TGTGCCAGCAGCTTAGCTCGTGGGGGCCTGACTTACTACGAGCAGTACTTC. This translates into CASSLARGGLTYYEQYF. The variable domain in full, completed from reference TRBV7-9 and TRBJ2-7, reads DTGVSQNPRHKITKRGQNVTFRCDPISEHNRLYWYRQTLGQGPEFLTYFQNEAQLEKSRLLSDRFSAERPKGSFSTLEIQRTEQGDSAMYLCASSLARGGLTYYEQYFGPGTRLTVT.

V gene TRBV7-9 combines with J gene TRBJ2-7; 11 bases are a match to TRBD1. J was trimmed by 6 bases and V by 8 bases; bases with no gene match: 6. Germline V gives CDR1 SEHNR, CDR2 FQNEAQ (reference sequence). There are 13 residues in the CDR3. The CDR3, as DNA: TGTGCCAGCGTTCGGGACAGGGGGTCCGAGCAGTACTTC. Residues: CASVRDRGSEQYF.

This chain joins TRBV27 and TRBJ1-2; perhaps TRBD1 as D (5 bases). V was trimmed by 2 bases and J by 0 bases, leaving 7 bases between them. The CDR3 consists of 14 residues. Germline assignment: CDR1 MNHEY and CDR2 SMNVEV (reference sequence). CDR3 residues: CASSLKGANYGYTF. The CDR3 DNA reads as TGTGCCAGCAGTTTAAAAGGGGCTAACTATGGCTACACCTTC.

V usage is TRBV5-4 and J usage is TRBJ1-2; tentatively, D is TRBD1 (6 bases). CDR1 and CDR2 from the germline V gene are SGHNT and YYREEE (reference sequence). Trimming stripped 4 bases from V and 5 bases from J, with 12 bases between. This CDR3 comprises 13 residues. The CDR3 sequence: CASSPTTGYGYTF. CDR3 DNA: TGTGCCAGCAGCCCTACCACAGGGTATGGCTACACCTTC.

This clone was detected only a few times. The chain joins TRBV29-1 to TRBJ1-3, with TRBD1 identical over 7 bases. Per the germline V gene, CDR1 is SQVTM and CDR2 is ANQGSEA. This CDR3 spans 13 amino acids. J lost 2 bases, V lost 7 bases, and 5 bases had no gene match. CDR3 DNA sequence: TGCAGCGCTAAGACAGGGACTGGAAACACCATATATTTT. Translated, it gives CSAKTGTGNTIYF. Supplemented by reference TRBV29-1 and TRBJ1-3, the full variable domain reads SAVISQKPSRDICQRGTSLTIQCQVDSQVTMMFWYRQQPGQSLTLIATANQGSEATYESGFVIDKFPISRPNLTFSTLTVSNMSPEDSSIYLCSAKTGTGNTIYFGEGSWLTVV.